These T cell receptor beta chains were read from a single sample in a study of cytomegalovirus exposure and HLA in healthy donors. This table comes from immunoSEQ multiplex PCR, and its TCRdb copy is limited to in-frame clones, with some not included. The table has roughly 100,000 clones, roughly 80% seen once. The specimen sequenced was PBMCs. These TCRs come from a female donor in good health and CMV-seropositive. CDR3s include the opening cysteine and the closing phenylalanine or tryptophan. A D gene is named only where the DNA matches it firmly. Clone size is given for some rows only: seen once, a few or many times, or a class if the clone is expanded.

J gene	V gene	D gene	clone size	CDR3 DNA	CDR3 protein
TRBJ1-2	TRBV7-9	TRBD1	.	TGTGCCAGCAGCTTAGAGGACAGGGGGTACTATGGCTACACCTTC	CASSLEDRGYYGYTF
TRBJ1-5	TRBV2	.	few	TGTGCCACCTGTCAATCCGGGGGCAATCAGCCCCAGCATTTT	CATCQSGGNQPQHF
TRBJ2-1	TRBV7-9	TRBD1	.	TGTGCCAGCAGCTTAGGTGAGGGGGCGGAAATACAGTTCTTC	CASSLGEGAEIQFF
TRBJ1-2	TRBV18	TRBD1	.	TGTGCCAGCTCACCGGGGACAGACTATGGCTACACCTTC	CASSPGTDYGYTF
TRBJ2-1	TRBV6-6	.	.	TGTGCCAGCAGCCCAGGGCGGAAATACAATGAGCAGTTCTTC	CASSPGRKYNEQFF
TRBJ1-2	TRBV11-1	.	.	TGTGCCAGCAGCTTTGGAGGGGAGGATGGCTACACCTTC	CASSFGGEDGYTF
TRBJ2-3	TRBV29-1	.	.	TGCAGCGTTGAAGATCCCTCCTCGCCGGGGGCAGATACGCAGTATTTT	CSVEDPSSPGADTQYF
TRBJ2-1	TRBV7-6	.	.	TGTGCCAGCAGCTTAGCGCCTGGAGATGAGCAGTTCTTC	CASSLAPGDEQFF
TRBJ1-1	TRBV6-5	TRBD1	.	TGTGCCAGCAGCGGGGGACAGGGGGGCACTGAAGCTTTCTTT	CASSGGQGGTEAFF
TRBJ1-1	TRBV5-4	.	.	TGTGCCAGCAGCCCGTCGACAGCGAACACTGAAGCTTTCTTT	CASSPSTANTEAFF
TRBJ1-2	TRBV6-5	TRBD1	.	TGTGCCAGCAGTGCGGACAGGGGTCTGTATGGCTACACCTTC	CASSADRGLYGYTF
TRBJ1-5	TRBV28	.	.	TGTGCCAGCAGACAAAGCTTGGGGGCGGGTCAGCCCCAGCATTTT	CASRQSLGAGQPQHF
TRBJ1-4	TRBV29-1	.	.	TGCAGCGTTCGGGTGGGTTGGGAAAAACTGTTTTTT	CSVRVGWEKLFF
TRBJ2-3	TRBV30	TRBD2	.	TGTGCCTGGAGTCCGTCGACTAGCGGGAATACAGATACGCAGTATTTT	CAWSPSTSGNTDTQYF
TRBJ1-1	TRBV18	.	once	TGTGCCAGCTCACGTAACGTGGCCACTGAAGCTTTCTTT	CASSRNVATEAFF
TRBJ1-2	TRBV7-8	.	once	TGTGCCAGCAGCTTATTTCGATACAGGGAGAACTATGGCTACACCTTC	CASSLFRYRENYGYTF
TRBJ2-1	TRBV28	TRBD2	.	TGTGCCAGCAGTACCTCCGGGACTAGCGGGAGGCAAGGTGAGCAGTTCTTC	CASSTSGTSGRQGEQFF
TRBJ2-7	TRBV6-1	TRBD2	.	TGTGCCAGCAGTGAAAAGGCGGGGGGGCCCCACGAGCAGTACTTC	CASSEKAGGPHEQYF
TRBJ1-3	TRBV20-1	.	once	TGCAGTGCTAGTACCCTAGGCACCATATATTTT	CSASTLGTIYF
TRBJ1-2	TRBV6-1	.	.	TGTGCCAGCAGTGCGGTGGGAGGCCGAGGAGTGGTTGGCTACACCTTC	CASSAVGGRGVVGYTF
TRBJ1-3	TRBV4-2	TRBD1	.	TGTGCCAGCAGCCATTCGGCGGGCAGTAGCCGGACAGGGAGGATCGGAAACACCATATATTTT	CASSHSAGSSRTGRIGNTIYF
TRBJ2-4	TRBV5-4	.	.	TGTGCCAGCAGCCACCGGGATAAAAACATTCAGTACTTC	CASSHRDKNIQYF
TRBJ1-1	TRBV4-2	.	.	TGTGCCAGCAGCCAAGAGACCTGGACAAACACTGAAGCTTTCTTT	CASSQETWTNTEAFF
TRBJ2-7	TRBV28	.	.	TGTGCCAGCAGTTTGTGGAGCGGAGGCTCCTACGAGCAGTACTTC	CASSLWSGGSYEQYF
TRBJ2-7	TRBV11-1	TRBD2	.	TGTGCCAGCAGCCCGGGACTAGCGGGAGGGTACGAGCAGTACTTC	CASSPGLAGGYEQYF
TRBJ1-2	TRBV6-5	TRBD1	.	TGTGCCAGCGGTAAAACAGGGGGAGAGTACTCGGGCTACACCTTC	CASGKTGGEYSGYTF
TRBJ2-4	TRBV5-4	TRBD2	.	TGTGCCAGCAGCCCCGGGTCGGGAGGGGTAGGGAACATTCAGTACTTC	CASSPGSGGVGNIQYF
TRBJ2-7	TRBV27	.	few	TGTGCCAGCAGTGCCCGGGTTGTGGGCTACGAGCAGTACTTC	CASSARVVGYEQYF
TRBJ2-3	TRBV11-3	.	.	TGTGCCAGCAGCTTCCGGGACACGAGCACAGATACGCAGTATTTT	CASSFRDTSTDTQYF
TRBJ2-5	TRBV7-9	.	.	TGTGCCAGCAGCCCTAGTAACCAGGAGACCCAGTACTTC	CASSPSNQETQYF
TRBJ1-4	TRBV5-1	TRBD1	.	TGCGCCAGCAGTCAGGAGGGGGCAAGAGGTGAAAAACTGTTTTTT	CASSQEGARGEKLFF
TRBJ2-5	TRBV30	TRBD2	few	TGTGCCTGGGGGAGGGGAGAGACCCAGTACTTC	CAWGRGETQYF
TRBJ2-5	TRBV28	TRBD1	.	TGTGCCAGCAGGTACAGGGGGATCGCCCAAGAGACCCAGTACTTC	CASRYRGIAQETQYF
TRBJ2-4	TRBV2	TRBD1	once	TGTGCCAGCAGTGCACGGACAGGGGAGGTGGTCAAAAACATTCAGTACTTC	CASSARTGEVVKNIQYF
TRBJ2-1	TRBV5-5	.	.	TGTGCCAGCAGCTTGGACGTCGGTAGGAGTGAGCAGTTCTTC	CASSLDVGRSEQFF
TRBJ2-5	TRBV7-7	.	.	TGTGCTAGCAGCTTAGCCAGGGGAGAGACCCAGTACTTC	CASSLARGETQYF
TRBJ1-5	TRBV5-8	.	.	TGTGCCAGCAGCCGGGAGTACAATCAGCCCCAGCATTTT	CASSREYNQPQHF
TRBJ2-2	TRBV6-1	.	few	TGTGCCAGCAGTCGCGGGGAGCTGTTTTTT	CASSRGELFF
TRBJ2-1	TRBV5-5	TRBD2	.	TGTGCCAGCAGCTTGGCCGTAGGCGGGGGGGCCCAGAATGAGCAGTTCTTC	CASSLAVGGGAQNEQFF
TRBJ1-5	TRBV5-1	TRBD1	.	TGCGCCAGCAGCATACAGGGGGACGGCAATCAGCCCCAGCATTTT	CASSIQGDGNQPQHF
TRBJ2-3	TRBV5-1	TRBD2	.	TGCGCCAGCAGCTTGGAGGTAGCGGGAGCCGGTGATACGCAGTATTTT	CASSLEVAGAGDTQYF
TRBJ2-7	TRBV19	TRBD1	.	TGTGCCAGTAGCAGGGACAGGGGCGAGCAGTACTTC	CASSRDRGEQYF
TRBJ2-2	TRBV2	.	.	TGTGCCAGCAGTCCTCTCAGCACCGGGGAGCTGTTTTTT	CASSPLSTGELFF
TRBJ1-3	TRBV6-5	.	.	TGTGCCAGCAGCCGGACCAGGGGCTCTGGAAACACCATATATTTT	CASSRTRGSGNTIYF
TRBJ2-7	TRBV7-2	TRBD1	.	TGTGCCAGCAGCAATACCAACTTACAGGGGGCATCGGACGAGCAGTACTTC	CASSNTNLQGASDEQYF
TRBJ2-5	TRBV7-7	.	.	TGTGCTAGCAGCTTAGCAGGCGGCCAAGAGACCCAGTACTTC	CASSLAGGQETQYF
TRBJ1-2	TRBV10-1	.	.	TGCGTCTTCCGTCCGAGTACTAACTATGGCTACACCTTC	CVFRPSTNYGYTF
TRBJ2-5	TRBV7-8	TRBD1	.	TGTGCCAGCAGCTTAGGACAGGGTTGGGAGACCCAGTACTTC	CASSLGQGWETQYF